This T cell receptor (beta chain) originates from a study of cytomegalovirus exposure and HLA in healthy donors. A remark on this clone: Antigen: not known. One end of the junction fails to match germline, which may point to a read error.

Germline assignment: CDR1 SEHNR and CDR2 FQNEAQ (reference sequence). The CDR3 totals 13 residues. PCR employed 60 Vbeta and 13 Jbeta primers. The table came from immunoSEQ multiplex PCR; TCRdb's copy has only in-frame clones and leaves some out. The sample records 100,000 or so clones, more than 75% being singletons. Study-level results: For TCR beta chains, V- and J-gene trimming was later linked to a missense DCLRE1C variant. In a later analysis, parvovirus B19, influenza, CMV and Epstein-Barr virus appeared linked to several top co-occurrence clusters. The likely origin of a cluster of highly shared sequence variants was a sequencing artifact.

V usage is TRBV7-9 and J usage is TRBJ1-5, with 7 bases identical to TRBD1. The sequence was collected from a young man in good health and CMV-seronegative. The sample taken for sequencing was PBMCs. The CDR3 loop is CSSSSTDRHKKHF. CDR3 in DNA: TGTTCCAGCAGCTCAACGGACAGGCATAAGAAGCATTTT.